Listed below are T cell receptor beta chains from one sample, sequenced in a study. This table comes from immunoSEQ multiplex PCR, and its TCRdb copy is limited to in-frame clones, with some not included. The sample has around 50,000 clones, more than 85% seen once. Material for sequencing was PBMCs. All receptors derive from a man aged 40-55 years with rheumatoid arthritis. The CDR3 runs from the conserved cysteine through the conserved F or W. Each record gives: D gene, J gene, V gene, clone size, CDR3 DNA, CDR3 protein. The D gene is left open where the match is weak. The size of a clone is reported for some rows only, either as once, few or many, or as a class for expanded clones.

D: NA
J: TRBJ2-7
V: TRBV6-2/TRBV6-3
size: few
DNA: TGTGCCAGCAGTTACAAGGGACACGAGCAGTACTTC
CDR3: CASSYKGHEQYF

D: TRBD1
J: TRBJ2-7
V: TRBV6-2/TRBV6-3
size: NA
DNA: TGTGCCAGCAGTTTGGGCGGGACAGGGTCCTACGAGCAGTACTTC
CDR3: CASSLGGTGSYEQYF

D: TRBD1
J: TRBJ2-7
V: TRBV29-1
size: NA
DNA: TGCAGCGTGGGACAGGGGACCTCCTACGAGCAGTACTTC
CDR3: CSVGQGTSYEQYF

D: NA
J: TRBJ2-2
V: TRBV15
size: NA
DNA: TGTGCCACCAGCAAAGAAGGAGTGCCTTTGAACACCGGGGAGCTGTTTTTT
CDR3: CATSKEGVPLNTGELFF

D: NA
J: TRBJ2-7
V: TRBV3-1/TRBV3-2
size: NA
DNA: TGTGCCAGCAGCCAAAGTACCAACGAGCAGTACTTC
CDR3: CASSQSTNEQYF

D: NA
J: TRBJ2-4
V: TRBV19
size: NA
DNA: TGTGCCAGTAGTCCACCTAACGCCGGGGCCAAAAACATTCAGTACTTC
CDR3: CASSPPNAGAKNIQYF

D: NA
J: TRBJ2-7
V: TRBV18
size: NA
DNA: TGTGCCAGCTCACCAAGGGGCCTCGAGCAGTACTTC
CDR3: CASSPRGLEQYF

D: NA
J: TRBJ2-5
V: TRBV10-3
size: NA
DNA: TGTGCCATCAGTGGAGGGCAGGGGGGCGAGACCCAGTACTTC
CDR3: CAISGGQGGETQYF

D: NA
J: TRBJ1-3
V: TRBV7-9
size: NA
DNA: TGTGCCAGCCTACCAGCTAACTCTGGAAACACCATATATTTT
CDR3: CASLPANSGNTIYF

D: NA
J: TRBJ1-6
V: TRBV9
size: NA
DNA: TGTGCCAGCAGCGCTTGGGAGGGTTTCTACTCACCCCTCCACTTT
CDR3: CASSAWEGFYSPLHF

D: TRBD1
J: TRBJ2-7
V: TRBV19
size: NA
DNA: TGTGCCAGTAGTCGTGGGGGACAGGGGGCTTACGAGCAGTACTTC
CDR3: CASSRGGQGAYEQYF

D: NA
J: TRBJ2-1
V: TRBV9
size: NA
DNA: TGTGCCAGCAGCACCATAGGGGACAATGAGCAGTTCTTC
CDR3: CASSTIGDNEQFF

D: NA
J: TRBJ2-1
V: TRBV27
size: NA
DNA: TGTGCCAGCAGCTTTTCCGGGGCCGACAATGAGCAGTTCTTC
CDR3: CASSFSGADNEQFF

D: NA
J: TRBJ1-4
V: TRBV27
size: once
DNA: TGTGCCAGCAACATTCAGCAGGGGATCGGAAAACTGTTTTTT
CDR3: CASNIQQGIGKLFF

D: TRBD2
J: TRBJ2-7
V: TRBV9
size: NA
DNA: TGTGCCAGCAGCGTCGGGACTAGCGGGGACTACGAGCAGTACTTC
CDR3: CASSVGTSGDYEQYF

D: NA
J: TRBJ1-4
V: TRBV30
size: NA
DNA: TGTGCCTGGACGCTAGGGTTTGGAGAAAAACTGTTTTTT
CDR3: CAWTLGFGEKLFF

D: TRBD1
J: TRBJ2-1
V: TRBV5-1
size: NA
DNA: TGCGCCAGCAGTGGCCTCGTAACCGGGACAGAGGTTAACTCCTACAATGAGCAGTTCTTC
CDR3: CASSGLVTGTEVNSYNEQFF

D: NA
J: TRBJ2-1
V: TRBV9
size: NA
DNA: TGTGCCAGCAGCGTAGCTACCGGGCTCCGCAATGAGCAGTTCTTC
CDR3: CASSVATGLRNEQFF

D: NA
J: TRBJ1-2
V: TRBV19
size: once
DNA: TGTGCCAGTAGTTCCCCGGGACGAACGATTGTCTACACCTTC
CDR3: CASSSPGRTIVYTF

D: NA
J: TRBJ1-2
V: TRBV5-6
size: NA
DNA: TGTGCCAGCAGCTTATCCCAGGTTGGGTTCTATGGCTACACCTTC
CDR3: CASSLSQVGFYGYTF